The next 31 T cell receptor beta chains were all read from a single sample in a study of T cells in Graves' hyperthyroidism and ophthalmopathy. Amplification of TCR beta CDR3 regions was performed using RNA transcripts as template. The HTBI primer set served for first-round RT-PCR of the TCR CDR3. MiXCR was run by TCRdb on the multiplex PCR reads, yielding one entry per CDR3 protein. The table has about 580,000 distinct CDR3 sequences, about 45% seen once. Input material: peripheral blood or thyroid tissue (not recorded which). Receptors were obtained from a woman in her late teens or twenties with Graves' hyperthyroidism.

The genes are TRBV20-1 and TRBJ2-3, with 8 bases lining up with TRBD1. The V and J ends lost 5 bases and 2 bases, in that order; junction bases with no gene match: 6. CDR3 length: 14 amino acids. Germline CDR1 DFQATT, CDR2 SNEGSKA (reference sequence). The CDR3 DNA follows: TGCAGTGCTTCCGGGACAGGCCCCACAGATACGCAGTATTTT. Translation: CSASGTGPTDTQYF.

The V gene is TRBV7-9, the J gene TRBJ2-7, with 9 bases lining up with TRBD2. The J segment lost 7 bases and the V segment lost 5 bases, leaving 12 bases of the junction unmatched. This CDR3 contains 15 residues. Germline values: CDR1 SEHNR, CDR2 FQNEAQ (reference sequence). The CDR3 region has the DNA TGTGCCAGCAGCCAAGACGCGGGAGGGCGCGGTGAGCAGTACTTC. Amino acid sequence: CASSQDAGGRGEQYF.

This clonotype was recorded once. This chain links TRBV10-1 with TRBJ1-4, with D maybe TRBD1 (5 bases). Trimming cost V 5 bases and J 4 bases, with 11 bases left between them. The CDR3 is 14 residues long. Germline CDR1 is WNHNN and CDR2 is SYGVQD (reference sequence). The DNA of the CDR3 is TGCGCCAGCAGTTGCGAAGGGGATAATGAAAAACTGTTTTTT. Translating it yields CASSCEGDNEKLFF.

The CDR3: CAISDYSGRNTGELFF. DNA of the CDR3: TGTGCCATCAGTGACTATAGCGGGAGAAACACCGGGGAGCTGTTTTTT. This chain connects TRBV10-3 to TRBJ2-2; 9 bases are a match to TRBD2. This CDR3 is 16 amino acids long. V trimming: 3 bases; J trimming: 2 bases; junction bases outside the gene matches: 4. Germline V gene data show CDR1 as ENHRY and CDR2 as SYGVKD.

In this sample, this clonotype turned up many times. The chain uses TRBV19 and TRBJ1-2; 10 positions match TRBD1. The CDR3 contains 12 residues. In germline, CDR1 is LNHDA, CDR2 SQIVND (reference sequence). Trimming cost V 6 bases and J 7 bases; bases outside gene matches: 2. The CDR3 nucleotides read TGTGCCAGTAGGACAGGGGGCGTTGGCTACACCTTC. This encodes CASRTGGVGYTF.

A word on this clonotype: A much larger clone sits a single nucleotide away, making a read error possible. This rearrangement joins TRBV7-6 to TRBJ1-1; unclear D gene. Trimming removed 6 bases at V and 4 bases at J, with 15 bases between. Germline assignment: CDR1 SGHVS and CDR2 FNYEAQ. The CDR3 covers 14 residues. Here the CDR3 reads CASSPNQARTEAFF. In DNA, the CDR3 is TGTGCCAGCAGTCCAAACCAGGCCCGCACTGAAGCTTTCTTT.

J is TRBJ2-3 and V is TRBV29-1; the D gene is possibly TRBD2 (5 bases). CDR1 and CDR2 from the germline V gene are SQVTM and ANQGSEA. Trimming took 4 bases from V and 9 from J, leaving 14 bases between them. CDR3 size: 12 residues. In DNA form, the CDR3 reads TGCAGCGTTGGTGGCAACCGGGGAACGCAGTATTTT. Amino acid sequence: CSVGGNRGTQYF.

V usage is TRBV12-3 or TRBV12-4 and J usage is TRBJ1-6, with a possible D match to TRBD1 (5 bases). The CDR3 runs to 18 residues. In nucleotides, the CDR3 is TGTGCTAGTGCCCTTCGCGGGACTCAATTCCTCTTGGGGTCACCCCTCCACTTT. This translates into CASALRGTQFLLGSPLHF.

J is TRBJ2-5 and V is TRBV9, with D maybe TRBD2 (6 bases). The CDR3 covers 16 residues. The V end lost 0 bases, the J end lost 5 bases, and 17 bases lay between the germline ends. Germline-derived CDR1 and CDR2 are SGDLS and YYNGEE. The CDR3 DNA follows: TGTGCCAGCAGCGTAGTTGGAGGGGCAATGGAGGAGACCCAGTACTTC. This translates into CASSVVGGAMEETQYF.

This chain's CDR3 is CASSLLGGDGRYF. CDR3 sequence (DNA): TGTGCCAGCAGCTTATTAGGGGGTGACGGGCGGTACTTC. J is TRBJ2-7 and V is TRBV7-9, with D perhaps matching TRBD1 (6 bases). The CDR3 consists of 13 residues. V lost 2 bases and J lost 12, with 17 bases in between. The germline gives CDR1 SEHNR, CDR2 FQNEAQ (reference sequence).

The table lists this clonotype with many counts. CDR3 sequence: CASSDRFEDEQYF. The CDR3 DNA reads as TGTGCCAGCAGCGACAGGTTTGAGGACGAGCAGTACTTC. V and J are TRBV6-1 and TRBJ2-7, with D perhaps TRBD1 (6 bases). This CDR3 has 13 residues. Trimming left V 6 bases short and J 5 bases short, with 14 bases between. The germline V gene encodes CDR1 MNHNS and CDR2 SASEGT.

The chain employs TRBV4-1 and TRBJ1-1; 9 bases agree with TRBD1. J was trimmed by 1 base and V by 1 base; bases with no gene match: 4. The germline V gene has CDR1 MGHRA and CDR2 YSYEKL. The CDR3 has 16 residues. The DNA for the CDR3 is TGCGCCAGCAGCCAAGTGACAGGGGGGCCGAACACTGAAGCTTTCTTT. Protein: CASSQVTGGPNTEAFF.

This clonotype appeared a single time. The gene calls are TRBV20-1 and TRBJ1-1; no clear D gene. CDR1 is DFQATT, CDR2 SNEGSKA, per germline (reference sequence). The CDR3 is 13 residues long. Trimming stripped 4 bases from V and 3 bases from J, with 12 bases between. CDR3 DNA: TGCAGTGCTACCAGGCCGGAGGACACTGAAGCTTTCTTT. Residues: CSATRPEDTEAFF.

This rearrangement joins TRBV10-3 to TRBJ1-2; a weak D match, TRBD1 (5 bases). V dropped 3 bases and J dropped 5 bases, with 13 bases sitting between them. Per germline, CDR1 ENHRY and CDR2 SYGVKD. The CDR3 totals 14 residues. CDR3 coding DNA: TGTGCCATCAGTGAAGGGGTCTTCGGTTATGGCTACACCTTC. As protein: CAISEGVFGYGYTF.

This clonotype showed up many times. A read error may account for a junction end that differs from germline. This chain joins TRBV5-1 and TRBJ2-5; D is undetermined. This CDR3 has 14 amino acids. Germline CDR1 and CDR2: SGHRS and YFSETQ. CDR3 in amino acids: CASSLVGPQETQYF. In DNA, the CDR3 is TGTGCCAGCAGCTTGGTCGGTCCCCAAGAGACCCAGTACTTC.

The chain links TRBV11-2 to TRBJ1-1; no clear D gene. The V gene's germline CDR1 is SGHAT and CDR2 FQNNGV. The ends were cut back, 1 base at V and 10 bases at J, with 13 bases in the middle. There are 13 residues in the CDR3. The CDR3 reads CASSLGRFVTAFF. The CDR3 nucleotides read TGTGCCAGCAGCTTAGGCAGGTTTGTTACAGCTTTCTTT.

The V call is TRBV7-2, the J call TRBJ2-2; TRBD2 matches 10 bases. The trim removed 2 bases at V and 5 bases at J, leaving 8 bases unmatched. CDR1 is SGHTA, CDR2 FQGNSA, per germline. The CDR3 contains 17 residues. The CDR3 DNA reads as TGTGCCAGCAGCTTAAGACTAGCGGGCCGGAGGACCGGGGAGCTGTTTTTT. Encoded protein: CASSLRLAGRRTGELFF.

The gene calls are TRBV27 and TRBJ2-7, with D perhaps TRBD2 (6 bases). The CDR3 is 15 residues long. V was shortened by 2 bases and J by 7 bases, with 18 bases between the two germline ends. The germline V gene encodes CDR1 MNHEY and CDR2 SMNVEV (reference sequence). CDR3 DNA sequence: TGTGCCAGCAGTTTACTAACCCGACCGGGAGAGGAGCAGTACTTC. Amino acids: CASSLLTRPGEEQYF.

With respect to this clonotype: Being one base from a much bigger clone, this may be a read error. The chain couples TRBV27 to TRBJ2-7; perhaps TRBD2 as D (5 bases). Germline-derived CDR1 and CDR2 are MNHEY and SMNVEV (reference sequence). The CDR3 contains 15 residues. The CDR3 here is CASIGRGQNSYGQYF. In DNA form, the CDR3 reads TGTGCCAGCATCGGGCGAGGGCAGAACTCCTACGGGCAGTACTTC.

The chain employs TRBV10-3 and TRBJ2-1; 13 positions agree with TRBD2. Per germline, CDR1 ENHRY and CDR2 SYGVKD. J gave up 5 bases and V 11 bases, and 6 bases lay outside the gene matches. The CDR3 has 14 residues. In DNA form, the CDR3 reads TGTGCCTCCAAGGGGACTAGCGGGAACAATGAGCAGTTCTTC. Its protein is CASKGTSGNNEQFF.

As for this clonotype: It may be a read error: a sequence one base away is much more abundant. The DNA of the CDR3 is TGTGCCAGCAGCCGTACTGTGACATCCGAGGAGCTGTTTTTT. It codes for CASSRTVTSEELFF. The J gene is TRBJ2-2, the V gene TRBV11-2; D is uncertain. The V gene's germline CDR1 is SGHAT and CDR2 FQNNGV. Trimming shortened V by 5 bases and J by 10 bases, and 17 bases separated the two germline ends. The CDR3 runs to 14 residues.

This clonotype was recorded once. This chain joins TRBV20-1 and TRBJ2-3; D possibly corresponds to TRBD1 (6 bases). The germline V gene encodes CDR1 DFQATT and CDR2 SNEGSKA (reference sequence). The CDR3 totals 14 residues. V was pared by 6 bases and J by 2 bases, with 15 bases between. Written as DNA, the CDR3 is TGCAGTGCCGGACGACAGGCCTCCACAGATACGCAGTATTTT. Its translation: CSAGRQASTDTQYF.

The chain is built from TRBV29-1 and TRBJ2-1; D is tentatively TRBD1 or TRBD2 (5 bases each). V was cut by 1 base and J by 6 bases, with 19 bases left in between. The CDR3 contains 16 residues. CDR1 and CDR2 from the germline V gene are SQVTM and ANQGSEA. The CDR3 is CSVEGFGATGANEQFF. The CDR3 DNA reads as TGCAGCGTTGAAGGATTTGGGGCGACCGGGGCCAATGAGCAGTTCTTC.

The chain carries TRBV5-1 and TRBJ2-5; no reliable D call. In germline, CDR1 is SGHRS, CDR2 YFSETQ. This CDR3 comprises 13 residues. V dropped 2 bases and J dropped 9 bases, with 14 bases sitting between them. The CDR3 region is CASSFGDSQPQYF. CDR3 nucleotides: TGCGCCAGCAGCTTTGGGGATAGTCAGCCCCAGTACTTC.

This clonotype has at least ten counts. The rearrangement uses TRBV14 and TRBJ2-1; the D gene is possibly TRBD1 (5 bases). The CDR3 spans 17 residues. Trimming removed 0 bases from V and 8 bases from J, with 20 bases in between. Germline V gene lookup returns CDR1 SGHDN and CDR2 FVKESK. CDR3 in DNA: TGTGCCAGCAGCCAAGATGTAAGGCATAGGGGTGGGGATGAGCAGTTCTTC. This translates into CASSQDVRHRGGDEQFF.

This clonotype came up once. This chain connects TRBV20-1 to TRBJ2-1; 8 nucleotides agree with TRBD2. CDR1 is DFQATT and CDR2 is SNEGSKA in the germline V gene (reference sequence). The trim removed 6 bases at V and 8 bases at J, leaving 3 bases unmatched. The CDR3 spans 11 residues. This CDR3 reads CSAGTSDEQFF. The CDR3 nucleotides are TGCAGTGCAGGGACTAGTGATGAGCAGTTCTTC.

The chain joins TRBV10-3 to TRBJ1-2; D perhaps matches TRBD1 (6 bases). The length of the CDR3 is 14 residues. Germline V gene sequence: CDR1 ENHRY, CDR2 SYGVKD. Trimming removed 6 bases at V and 3 bases at J, with 14 bases between. The CDR3: CAISTTGGDYGYTF. DNA of the CDR3: TGTGCCATCAGCACAACCGGGGGCGACTATGGCTACACCTTC.

A note on this clonotype: A read error may produce the germline difference seen at one junction end. The V gene is TRBV7-6, the J gene TRBJ2-2; 8 bases map to TRBD2. This CDR3 spans 20 amino acids. Germline V gene sequence: CDR1 SGHVS, CDR2 FNYEAQ. The CDR3 protein is CASSLATSGTFRQNTGELLF. The CDR3 nucleotides read TGTGCCAGCAGCTTAGCCACTAGCGGAACGTTTCGGCAGAACACCGGGGAGCTGCTTTTT.

This clonotype occurred many times. V gene TRBV4-1 combines with J gene TRBJ1-3, with a weak D call TRBD1 (5 bases). Germline V gene sequence: CDR1 MGHRA, CDR2 YSYEKL. This CDR3 comprises 15 residues. Trimming pared 0 bases from V and 6 bases from J, leaving 12 bases between. The CDR3 loop is CASSQEGRGENTIYF. In DNA, the CDR3 is TGCGCCAGCAGCCAAGAGGGGCGTGGGGAAAACACCATATATTTT.

V and J are TRBV19 and TRBJ2-7, with D perhaps being TRBD1 or TRBD2 (5 bases each). Trimming stripped 3 bases from V and 5 bases from J, with 14 bases between. Germline CDR1 and CDR2: LNHDA and SQIVND (reference sequence). CDR3 length: 14 amino acids. The CDR3 sequence: CASSIRGTKNEQYF. DNA for the CDR3: TGTGCCAGTAGTATCCGAGGGACGAAGAACGAGCAGTACTTC.

The V and J genes are TRBV5-5 and TRBJ2-7; 7 nucleotides match TRBD1. Germline lookup yields CDR1 SGHKS and CDR2 YYEKEE (reference sequence). V gave up 2 bases and J gave up 5 bases; unmatched junction bases: 10. The CDR3 extends over 15 amino acids. The CDR3: CASSLNDRGQNEQYF. The CDR3 DNA is TGTGCCAGCAGCTTAAATGATAGGGGGCAGAACGAGCAGTACTTC.